Listed here is a single T cell receptor beta chain. This clonotype occurred a few times. Its antigen is unknown. Base quality data are lacking; no much larger clone is found one base away. The data belong to a study of identical twins (dated by TCRdb to 2016 to 2018). For the wider study: To test whether fetal clonotypes persist, the study used deep sequencing on TCR alpha and beta repertoires from monozygotic twins, unrelated adults of various ages, and cord blood. To rule out contamination, replicate twin experiments were performed at different times with different library preparation protocols. Study-level results and caveats: Fewer insertions were carried by abundant cord blood beta clonotypes; a weaker similar trend was observed in young adult naive repertoires, while no such trend was observed in memory repertoires. Excess twin sharing in beta out-of-frame sequences was weaker because fewer shared sequences lowered the signal-to-noise ratio. Invariant T cells such as MAIT and iNKT could partly confound zero-insertion analyses, although diverse VJ usage argued against such confounding for most clonotypes. Conclusions relied on cross-sectional statistical analysis, since the same donors could not be followed over many years. In monozygotic twins, recombination models systematically underestimated out-of-frame TCR alpha sharing, but the models matched the sharing seen between unrelated individuals. Compared with coincidental sharing between unrelated individuals, out-of-frame TCR alpha sequences shared between twins showed an excess of sequences with low generation probability.

Every donor was a healthy Caucasian. Three pairs of female monozygotic twins, all aged roughly 18 to 29 years, made up the twin cohort. Peripheral blood mononuclear cells were the source from which RNA for the TCR libraries was isolated. CDR1 and CDR2, per the germline V gene (reference sequence), are SEHNR and FQNEAQ. Counted from cysteine to phenylalanine, this CDR3 has 14 amino acids. The DNA shown is the 42-base CDR3, in frame from base 1. V is reduced by 1 base and J by 5 bases, leaving a spacing of 11 bases between them. Library generation was performed with 5' RACE. The instrument given in TCRdb is Illumina HiSeq 2000. Template switching added a universal primer binding site, and the final cDNA carried a unique molecular identifier that allowed TCR cDNA molecules to be counted accurately. Specific primers in the conserved constant-segment region were used to synthesize first-strand cDNA for the TCR alpha and beta chains. To control for contamination, every cDNA library carried two barcodes: a SMART-Mk sample barcode plus Illumina barcodes. TruSeq adapter sequences, together with Illumina sample barcodes, were added in two successive PCR steps. The Illumina HiSeq platform was used with custom primers to sequence TCR alpha and beta cDNA libraries. Turning to the authors' computational methods: MiGEC was used to process raw reads and extract unique molecular identifiers, and MiXCR was used to find CDR3 positions. For each individual, recombination models were inferred using an EM algorithm with the repgenHMM and IGoR tools. The analysis of shared clonotypes was done with the tcR package in R, with sharing normalized by the product of cloneset sizes. To study raw recombination free of thymic and clonal selection effects, out-of-frame nonproductive sequences were analyzed. Using fastp at Q25 and MiXCR, TCRdb reprocessed the public reads and kept productive beta chains. CDR3 protein duplicates are merged, each entry listing the most common genes and DNA. The V and J calls and clone size come from TCRdb's table, not from the authors' own analysis. The sample records about 890,000 distinct CDR3 sequences, around an eighth of which are singletons. The ten largest account for around 1.6% of the sample.

The same data also contributed to another study, on yellow fever vaccine responses in identical twins. As that second paper reports: The T cell response to vaccination in identical twins was reported by the authors to appear partly convergent and partly personalized. In identical twins, the study followed T cell clones that responded to the vaccine with precision.

The chain uses TRBV7-9 and TRBJ1-2; the D gene assignment is ambiguous. The source of this sequence is a woman aged 18-29 years in good health. The sample taken for sequencing was PBMCs. The nucleotide sequence reads TGTGCCAGCAGCTTAGGCGTCAGCATTTATGGCTACACCTTC. Translation gives CASSLGVSIYGYTF.